The rows below give T cell receptor beta chains drawn from one sample of a study of blood T cell repertoires in COVID-19. The protocol was immunoSEQ multiplex PCR, while the TCRdb copy is restricted to in-frame clones and leaves out a portion. The table includes about 290,000 clones, roughly 89% detected once. The specimen was peripheral blood. The receptors were sampled from a woman aged 25 to 39 with COVID-19, enrolled during active disease. The CDR3 runs from the conserved cysteine through the conserved F or W. A D gene is named only where the DNA matches it firmly. Rows may omit the clone size; those that give it use once, few, many or a size class.

J gene,V gene,D gene,clone size,CDR3 protein,CDR3 DNA
TRBJ2-2,TRBV3-1/TRBV3-2,-,-,CASSQDWGSNTGELFF,TGTGCCAGCAGCCAAGATTGGGGCTCGAACACCGGGGAGCTGTTTTTT
TRBJ1-1,TRBV27,-,-,CASSSTGFMNTEAFF,TGTGCCAGCAGCTCCACAGGATTCATGAACACTGAAGCTTTCTTT
TRBJ1-2,TRBV6-2/TRBV6-3,-,-,CASSYELDSGDIGYTF,TGTGCCAGCAGTTACGAGCTGGATTCGGGGGATATTGGCTACACCTTC
TRBJ2-3,TRBV4-2,TRBD2,-,CASSQRIGTSGPRLDTQYF,TGTGCCAGCAGCCAAAGGATCGGGACTAGCGGCCCGAGATTAGATACGCAGTATTTT
TRBJ1-2,TRBV4-2,-,-,CASSQVEGINGYTF,TGTGCCAGCAGCCAAGTTGAGGGAATCAATGGCTACACCTTC
TRBJ1-1,TRBV25-1,-,-,CASSEGGLEAFF,TGTGCCAGCAGTGAGGGAGGCCTTGAAGCTTTCTTT
TRBJ1-2,TRBV6-5,-,-,CASSWGGSGYTF,TGTGCCAGCAGTTGGGGGGGGTCTGGCTACACCTTC
TRBJ1-2,TRBV18,TRBD1,-,CASSEGTGGYTF,TGTGCCAGCTCAGAGGGGACAGGGGGCTACACCTTC
TRBJ2-7,TRBV11-2,-,-,CASSFLWSGTSVSYEQYF,-
TRBJ1-2,TRBV10-2,-,-,CASSAREGSTYGYTF,TGCGCCAGCAGTGCCAGGGAGGGATCCACCTATGGCTACACCTTC
TRBJ2-2,TRBV5-1,TRBD2,once,CASSLGLAGGELFF,TGCGCCAGCAGCTTGGGACTAGCAGGAGGGGAGCTGTTTTTT
TRBJ2-7,TRBV11-2,-,-,CASSSDFYEQYF,TGTGCCAGCAGCTCCGACTTCTACGAGCAGTACTTC
TRBJ2-7,TRBV6-5,-,-,CASSYQEEQYF,TGTGCCAGCAGCTACCAAGAGGAGCAGTACTTC
TRBJ1-5,TRBV2,-,-,CASTSGMGQPQHF,TGTGCCAGCACTTCAGGGATGGGTCAGCCCCAGCATTTT
TRBJ2-1,TRBV6-5,TRBD1,-,CASRRQGKVDEQFF,TGTGCCAGCAGACGACAGGGAAAGGTAGATGAGCAGTTCTTC
TRBJ2-7,TRBV19,-,few,CASSIHRSSYEQYF,TGTGCCAGTAGTATTCACAGGAGCTCCTACGAGCAGTACTTC
TRBJ1-2,TRBV7-2,-,-,CASSLVGPYGYTF,TGTGCCAGCAGCTTAGTTGGGCCCTATGGCTACACCTTC
TRBJ1-1,TRBV10-3,TRBD1,-,CAISDPGQGNTEAFF,TGTGCCATCAGTGACCCAGGACAGGGGAACACTGAAGCTTTCTTT
TRBJ2-7,TRBV9,TRBD2,-,CAPSGETYEQYF,TGTGCCCCAAGCGGGGAAACCTACGAGCAGTACTTC
TRBJ2-3,TRBV27,-,-,CASSYHQTSTDTQYF,TGTGCCAGCAGCTACCACCAGACTAGCACAGATACGCAGTATTTT
TRBJ1-2,TRBV2,-,-,CASNYGEGTNGYTF,TGTGCCAGCAACTACGGGGAGGGTACTAATGGCTACACCTTC
TRBJ1-1,TRBV6-1,TRBD1,few,CASSEHSPGQGYEAFF,TGTGCCAGCAGTGAACATTCGCCGGGACAGGGATATGAAGCTTTCTTT
TRBJ1-2,TRBV5-1,TRBD1,-,CASSAGGGSGYTF,TGCGCCAGCAGCGCCGGAGGGGGCAGTGGCTACACCTTC
TRBJ1-1,TRBV7-9,TRBD1,-,CASSQKTGVHTEAFF,TGTGCCAGCAGCCAAAAGACAGGGGTTCACACTGAAGCTTTCTTT
TRBJ2-6,TRBV2,-,few,CASSGQDSGANVLTF,TGTGCCAGCAGTGGGCAGGACTCTGGGGCCAACGTCCTGACTTTC
TRBJ1-4,TRBV7-6,TRBD1,-,CASSPRQGLFEKLFF,TGTGCCAGCAGCCCCCGACAGGGGCTATTCGAAAAACTGTTTTTT
TRBJ2-7,TRBV10-3,-,-,CAIRDSYEQYF,TGTGCCATCAGGGACAGCTACGAACAGTACTTC
TRBJ1-1,TRBV25-1,-,-,CASSGRWAGVNTEAFF,TGTGCCAGCAGTGGTAGGTGGGCCGGCGTGAACACTGAAGCTTTCTTT
TRBJ2-7,TRBV27,TRBD1,-,CASSWAGGLAYEQYF,TGTGCCAGCAGTTGGGCAGGGGGCCTGGCCTACGAGCAGTACTTC
TRBJ1-5,TRBV18,-,-,CASSPYSGDQPQHF,TGTGCCAGCTCACCATACAGCGGGGATCAGCCCCAGCATTTT
TRBJ2-6,TRBV3-1/TRBV3-2,-,-,CASSQDWGAFRSGANVLTF,TGTGCCAGCAGCCAAGATTGGGGAGCTTTCCGCTCTGGGGCCAACGTCCTGACTTTC
TRBJ2-5,TRBV3-1/TRBV3-2,-,-,CASSQAGDGETQYF,TGTGCCAGCAGCCAAGCCGGGGATGGAGAGACCCAGTACTTC
TRBJ2-7,TRBV3-1/TRBV3-2,TRBD1,-,CASSPQQGVYEQYF,TGTGCCAGCAGCCCGCAACAGGGGGTATACGAGCAGTACTTC
TRBJ2-4,TRBV4-1,-,-,CASSQLRTDPKNIQYF,TGCGCCAGCAGCCAATTAAGGACAGACCCCAAAAACATTCAGTACTTC
TRBJ1-5,TRBV24-1,-,-,CATSDLDSFSNQPQHF,TGTGCCACCAGTGATTTAGACAGTTTTAGCAATCAGCCCCAGCATTTT
TRBJ1-3,TRBV5-1,-,-,CASSLLPGTSGNTIYF,TGCGCCAGCAGCTTGCTACCAGGAACCTCTGGAAACACCATATATTTT
TRBJ2-7,TRBV7-2,-,-,CASSLGGSGWEQYF,TGTGCCAGCAGCTTAGGCGGTAGCGGCTGGGAGCAGTACTTC
TRBJ2-3,TRBV3-1/TRBV3-2,TRBD2,-,CASSSGGSTDTQYF,TGTGCCAGCTCTAGCGGGGGGTCCACAGATACGCAGTATTTT
TRBJ1-1,TRBV7-5,-,-,CVRSCPGGTEAFF,TGTGTCAGAAGCTGCCCGGGGGGCACTGAAGCTTTCTTT
TRBJ1-6,TRBV4-1,-,-,CASSHDVTGYNSPLHF,TGCGCCAGCAGCCATGACGTAACAGGATATAATTCACCCCTCCACTTT